The subject of this entry is one T cell receptor (beta chain). Its antigen is not identified. The method was immunoSEQ multiplex PCR; TCRdb's version includes in-frame clones alone and lacks a portion of them. The repertoire consists of 350,000 to 500,000 clones, with 90% occurring once and the leading ten covering about 4.1%. The sample belongs to a study of Ad26.COV2.S vaccination and SARS-CoV-2 variants. Whole-study results and caveats: Spike-specific TCR breadth ran higher among vaccine recipients than placebo recipients.

The CDR3 has 15 residues. V gave up 5 bases and J gave up 6 bases, with 17 bases separating them. CDR1 and CDR2 from the germline V gene are MDHEN and SYDVKM. Treatment meaning: roughly 20 received Ad26.COV2.S at low or high dose, single or two shots; five or six received placebo; per-sample allocation not given. On day 63 after the first injection, vaccine and placebo recipients gave samples. At a Boston site, the person donating was an adult of 18-55 years. The clonotype originates from a person between 18 and 59 years old who received the Ad26.COV2.S COVID-19 vaccine or a placebo. The rearrangement links TRBV28 to TRBJ2-1; D may be TRBD2 (5 bases). Source: peripheral blood, taken in a trial of Ad26.COV2.S vaccine versus placebo. The CDR3 reads CASSMTLRVGNEQFF. DNA of the CDR3: TGTGCCAGCAGTATGACTTTGCGGGTCGGCAATGAGCAGTTCTTC.